The rows below give T cell receptor beta chains drawn from one sample of a study of CD8+CD57+ T cells in acquired aplastic anemia. MiXCR, run by TCRdb on the reads, gives a single entry per CDR3 protein. The data contain some 200,000 distinct CDR3 sequences, 40% to 55% of them seen just once; the ten biggest clones take up 9.7%. Sequences were obtained from sorted CD4+, CD8+, or CD8+CD57+ T cells (not recorded which) from PBMCs. These receptors came from a human donor with aplastic anemia. The CDR3 runs from the conserved cysteine through the conserved F or W. The D gene is left open where the match is weak. The size of a clone is reported for some rows only, either as once, few or many, or as a class for expanded clones.

d_call | j_call | v_call | clone_size | cdr3_aa | cdr3_nt
NA | TRBJ1-6 | TRBV9 | NA | CASSGSGDSALHF | TGTGCCAGCAGCGGATCGGGGGATTCGGCCCTCCACTTT
NA | TRBJ1-6 | TRBV20-1 | NA | CSAPEWGHPNSPLHF | TGCAGTGCCCCGGAGTGGGGGCACCCTAATTCACCCCTCCACTTT
TRBD1 | TRBJ2-7 | TRBV12-3/TRBV12-4 | NA | CASSPIRDSDYEQYF | TGTGCCAGCAGCCCCATTCGGGACAGCGACTACGAGCAGTACTTC
NA | TRBJ1-2 | TRBV30 | few | CAWSGAGRAAGYTF | TGTGCCTGGAGTGGCGCCGGGAGGGCGGCTGGCTACACCTTC
NA | TRBJ1-1 | TRBV10-1 | few | CASRGTGNTEAFF | TGCGCCAGCAGAGGAACAGGGAACACTGAAGCTTTCTTT
TRBD1 | TRBJ1-1 | TRBV6-5 | NA | CASSYGRGRSGTEAFF | TGTGCCAGCAGTTATGGCAGGGGGCGCTCGGGCACTGAAGCTTTCTTT
NA | TRBJ1-2 | TRBV10-3 | NA | CAIGRNYGYTF | TGTGCCATTGGACGGAACTATGGCTACACCTTC
NA | TRBJ1-4 | TRBV2 | many | CASNSMGVGEKLFF | TGTGCCAGCAATAGCATGGGGGTTGGGGAAAAACTGTTTTTT
TRBD1 | TRBJ2-7 | TRBV10-3 | few | CAISGWDSYEQYF | TGTGCCATCAGTGGCTGGGACAGCTACGAGCAGTACTTC
NA | TRBJ1-4 | TRBV7-8 | NA | CASSWKGFDEKLFF | TGTGCCAGCAGCTGGAAAGGGTTTGACGAAAAACTGTTTTTT
NA | TRBJ1-2 | TRBV2 | NA | CASRGGSNYGYTF | TGTGCCAGCAGGGGGGGGTCTAACTATGGCTACACCTTC
TRBD1 | TRBJ1-2 | TRBV7-2 | NA | CASSPRTGLIYGYTF | TGTGCCAGCAGCCCCCGGACAGGTCTCATCTATGGCTACACCTTC
NA | TRBJ2-2 | TRBV20-1 | many | CSARGPYDTGELFF | TGCAGTGCTAGGGGCCCATACGACACCGGGGAGCTGTTTTTT
NA | TRBJ2-3 | TRBV2 | few | CASNRADTDTQYF | TGTGCCAGTAATAGGGCAGACACAGATACGCAGTATTTT
TRBD2 | TRBJ2-3 | TRBV10-3 | NA | CAIFSGRAFTDTQYF | TGTGCCATTTTTAGCGGGAGGGCGTTCACAGATACGCAGTATTTT
TRBD2 | TRBJ2-2 | TRBV19 | many | CASRKGLDTQTGELFF | TGTGCCAGTAGAAAGGGACTAGATACCCAGACCGGGGAGCTGTTTTTT
NA | TRBJ2-5 | TRBV7-2 | once | CGSSLEETQYF | TGTGGCAGCAGCTTAGAAGAGACCCAGTACTTC
TRBD2 | TRBJ2-3 | TRBV5-1 | few | CASSRTSGMGTDTQYF | TGCGCCAGCAGCCGCACTAGCGGGATGGGCACAGATACGCAGTATTTT